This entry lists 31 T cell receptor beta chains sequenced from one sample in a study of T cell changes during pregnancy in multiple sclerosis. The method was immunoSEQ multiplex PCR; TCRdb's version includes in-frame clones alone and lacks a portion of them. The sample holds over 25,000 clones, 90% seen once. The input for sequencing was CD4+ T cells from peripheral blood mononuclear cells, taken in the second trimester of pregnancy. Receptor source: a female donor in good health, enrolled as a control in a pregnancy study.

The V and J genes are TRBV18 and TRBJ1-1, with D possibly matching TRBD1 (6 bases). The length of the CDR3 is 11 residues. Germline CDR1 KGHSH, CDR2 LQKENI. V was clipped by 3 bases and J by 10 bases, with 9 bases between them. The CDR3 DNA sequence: TGTGCCAGCTCACCCGGGACAACAGCTTTCTTT. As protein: CASSPGTTAFF.

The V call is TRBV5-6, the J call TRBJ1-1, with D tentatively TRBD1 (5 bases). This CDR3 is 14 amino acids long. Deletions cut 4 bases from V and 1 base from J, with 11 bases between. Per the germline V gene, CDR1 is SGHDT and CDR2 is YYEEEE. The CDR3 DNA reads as TGTGCCAGCAGCACCGGACACCCGAACACTGAAGCTTTCTTT. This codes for CASSTGHPNTEAFF.

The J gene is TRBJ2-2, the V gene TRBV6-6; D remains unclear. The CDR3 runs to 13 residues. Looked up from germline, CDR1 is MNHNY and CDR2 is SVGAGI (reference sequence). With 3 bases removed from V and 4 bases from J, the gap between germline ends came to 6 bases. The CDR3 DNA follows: TGTGCCAGCAGTTATGGCTCCACCGGGGAGCTGTTTTTT. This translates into CASSYGSTGELFF.

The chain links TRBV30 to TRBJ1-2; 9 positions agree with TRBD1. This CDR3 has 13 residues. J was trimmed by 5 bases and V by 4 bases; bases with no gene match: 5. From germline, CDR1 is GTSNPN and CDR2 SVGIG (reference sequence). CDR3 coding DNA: TGTGCCTGGACCATGGACAGGGGATATGGCTACACCTTC. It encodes CAWTMDRGYGYTF.

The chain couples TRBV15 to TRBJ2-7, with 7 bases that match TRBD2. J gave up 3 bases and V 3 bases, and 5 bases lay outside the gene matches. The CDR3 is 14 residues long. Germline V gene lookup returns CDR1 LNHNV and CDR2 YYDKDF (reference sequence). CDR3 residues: CATSRRSGGYEQYF. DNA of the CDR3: TGTGCCACCAGCAGGCGATCGGGGGGCTACGAGCAGTACTTC.

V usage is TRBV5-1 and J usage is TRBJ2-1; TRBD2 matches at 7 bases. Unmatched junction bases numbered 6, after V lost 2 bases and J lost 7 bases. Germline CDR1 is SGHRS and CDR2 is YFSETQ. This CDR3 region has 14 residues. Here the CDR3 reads CASSFGWGGNEQFF. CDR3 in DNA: TGCGCCAGCAGCTTCGGATGGGGGGGTAATGAGCAGTTCTTC. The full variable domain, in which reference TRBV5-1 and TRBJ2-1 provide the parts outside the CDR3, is KAGVTQTPRYLIKTRGQQVTLSCSPISGHRSVSWYQQTPGQGLQFLFEYFSETQRNKGNFPGRFSGRQFSNSRSEMNVSTLELGDSALYLCASSFGWGGNEQFFGPGTRLTVL.

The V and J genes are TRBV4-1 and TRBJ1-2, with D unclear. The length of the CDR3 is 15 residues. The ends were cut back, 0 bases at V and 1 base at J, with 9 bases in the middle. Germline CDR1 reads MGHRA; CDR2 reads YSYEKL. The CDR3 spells CASSQDNGDNYGYTF. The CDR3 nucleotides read TGCGCCAGCAGCCAAGATAACGGAGATAACTATGGCTACACCTTC.

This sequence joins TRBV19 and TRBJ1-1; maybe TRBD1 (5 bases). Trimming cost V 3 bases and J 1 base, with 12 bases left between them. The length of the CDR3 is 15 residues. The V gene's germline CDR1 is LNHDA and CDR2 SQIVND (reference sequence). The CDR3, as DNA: TGTGCCAGTAGTATGGGGGGGGTAGGGAACACTGAAGCTTTCTTT. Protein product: CASSMGGVGNTEAFF.

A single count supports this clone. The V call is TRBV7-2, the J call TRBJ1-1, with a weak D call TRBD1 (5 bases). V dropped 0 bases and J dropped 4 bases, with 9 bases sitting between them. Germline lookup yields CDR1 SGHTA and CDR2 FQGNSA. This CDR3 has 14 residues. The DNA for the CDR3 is TGTGCCAGCAGCTTAGCGGGGGGGTTCACTGAAGCTTTCTTT. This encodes CASSLAGGFTEAFF.

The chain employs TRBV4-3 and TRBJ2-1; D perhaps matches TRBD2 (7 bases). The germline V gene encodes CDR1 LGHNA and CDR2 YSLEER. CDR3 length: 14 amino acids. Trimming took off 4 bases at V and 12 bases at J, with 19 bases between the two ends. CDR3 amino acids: CASSRSSGGARQFF. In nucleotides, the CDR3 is TGCGCCAGCAGCCGCTCCTCGGGGGGCGCAAGGCAGTTCTTC.

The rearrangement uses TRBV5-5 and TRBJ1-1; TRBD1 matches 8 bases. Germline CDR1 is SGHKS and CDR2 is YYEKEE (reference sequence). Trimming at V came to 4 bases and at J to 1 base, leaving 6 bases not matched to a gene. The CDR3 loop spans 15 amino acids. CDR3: CASSPLGTGNTEAFF. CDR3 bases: TGTGCCAGCAGCCCCCTCGGGACAGGGAACACTGAAGCTTTCTTT.

Written as DNA, the CDR3 is TGTGCCAGCAGCTTAGGCCGGACTAGCGGGAGTGGAGATACGCAGTATTTT. It translates to CASSLGRTSGSGDTQYF. The chain has TRBV11-3 and TRBJ2-3, with 13 nucleotides matching TRBD2. Germline V gene sequence: CDR1 SGHNT, CDR2 YENEEA. The CDR3 sequence is 17 residues long. V lost 1 base to trimming and J lost 5 bases; unmatched junction nucleotides: 6.

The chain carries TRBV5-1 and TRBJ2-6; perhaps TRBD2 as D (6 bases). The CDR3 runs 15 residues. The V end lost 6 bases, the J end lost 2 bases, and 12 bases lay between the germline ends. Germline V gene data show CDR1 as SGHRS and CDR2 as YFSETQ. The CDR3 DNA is TGCGCCAGCAATGACGGGACTCCTGGGGCCAACGTCCTGACTTTC. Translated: CASNDGTPGANVLTF.

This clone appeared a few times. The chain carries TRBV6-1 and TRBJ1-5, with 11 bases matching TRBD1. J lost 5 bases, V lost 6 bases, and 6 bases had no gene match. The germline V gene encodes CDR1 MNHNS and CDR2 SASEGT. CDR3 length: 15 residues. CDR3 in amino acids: CASSWTGGMDQPQHF. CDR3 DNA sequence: TGTGCCAGCAGCTGGACAGGGGGCATGGATCAGCCCCAGCATTTT.

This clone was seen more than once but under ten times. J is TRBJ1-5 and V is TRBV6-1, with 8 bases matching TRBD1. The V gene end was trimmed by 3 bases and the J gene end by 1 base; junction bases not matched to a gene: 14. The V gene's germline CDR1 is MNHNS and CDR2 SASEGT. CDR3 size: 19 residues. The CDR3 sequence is CASSDRTGWGVRSNQPQHF. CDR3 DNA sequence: TGTGCCAGCAGTGATAGGACAGGGTGGGGGGTTAGAAGCAATCAGCCCCAGCATTTT.

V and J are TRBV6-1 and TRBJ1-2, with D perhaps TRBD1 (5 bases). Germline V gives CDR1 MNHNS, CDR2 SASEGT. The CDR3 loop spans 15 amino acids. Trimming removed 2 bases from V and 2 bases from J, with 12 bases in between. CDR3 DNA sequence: TGTGCCAGCAGTGAACTAACAGGACCGAACTATGGCTACACCTTC. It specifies CASSELTGPNYGYTF.

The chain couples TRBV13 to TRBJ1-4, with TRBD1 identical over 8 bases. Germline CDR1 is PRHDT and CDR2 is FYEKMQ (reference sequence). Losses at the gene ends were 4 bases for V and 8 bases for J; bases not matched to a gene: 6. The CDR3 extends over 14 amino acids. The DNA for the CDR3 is TGTGCCAGCAGCTCGGACAGGGTAGGAGAAAAACTGTTTTTT. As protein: CASSSDRVGEKLFF.

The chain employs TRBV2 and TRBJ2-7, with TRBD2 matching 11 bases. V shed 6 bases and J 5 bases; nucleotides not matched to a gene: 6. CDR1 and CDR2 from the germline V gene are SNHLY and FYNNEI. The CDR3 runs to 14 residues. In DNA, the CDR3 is TGTGCCAGCAGCGAGACTAGCGGGGCCCACGAGCAGTACTTC. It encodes CASSETSGAHEQYF.

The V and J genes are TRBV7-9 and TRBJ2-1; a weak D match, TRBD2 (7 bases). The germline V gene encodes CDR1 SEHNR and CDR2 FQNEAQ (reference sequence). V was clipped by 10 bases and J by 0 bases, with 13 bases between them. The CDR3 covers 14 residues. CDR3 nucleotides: TGTGCCATCTCAGGGGACTACTCCTACAATGAGCAGTTCTTC. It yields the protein CAISGDYSYNEQFF. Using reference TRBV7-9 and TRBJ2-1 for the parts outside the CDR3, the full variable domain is DTGVSQNPRHKITKRGQNVTFRCDPISEHNRLYWYRQTLGQGPEFLTYFQNEAQLEKSRLLSDRFSAERPKGSFSTLEIQRTEQGDSAMYLCAISGDYSYNEQFFGPGTRLTVL.

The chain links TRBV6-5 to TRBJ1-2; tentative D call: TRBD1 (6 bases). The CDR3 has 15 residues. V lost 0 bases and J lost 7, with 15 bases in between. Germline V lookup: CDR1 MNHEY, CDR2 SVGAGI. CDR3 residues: CASSYSSGRGGGYTF. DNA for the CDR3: TGTGCCAGCAGTTACTCATCAGGGAGAGGGGGTGGCTACACCTTC.

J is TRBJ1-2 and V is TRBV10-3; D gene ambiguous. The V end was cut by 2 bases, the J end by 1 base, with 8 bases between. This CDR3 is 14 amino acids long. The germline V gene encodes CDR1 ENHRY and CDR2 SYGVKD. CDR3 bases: TGTGCCATCAGTGAGGCTGGAGGTAACTATGGCTACACCTTC. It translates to CAISEAGGNYGYTF.

CDR3 residues: CASSQGGRENEQFF. The CDR3 region has the DNA TGCGCCAGCAGCCAAGGGGGCAGGGAAAATGAGCAGTTCTTC. The chain carries TRBV4-3 and TRBJ2-1; possible D gene TRBD1, 5 bases. CDR3 size: 14 residues. The V gene's germline CDR1 is LGHNA and CDR2 YSLEER. The V and J ends lost 1 base and 7 bases respectively, with 11 bases between them.

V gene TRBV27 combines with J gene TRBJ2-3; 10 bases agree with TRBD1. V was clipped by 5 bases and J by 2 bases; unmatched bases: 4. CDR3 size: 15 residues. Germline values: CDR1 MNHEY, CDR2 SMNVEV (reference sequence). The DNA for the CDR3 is TGTGCCAGCAGTCCGGACAGGGGGTACACAGATACGCAGTATTTT. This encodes CASSPDRGYTDTQYF.

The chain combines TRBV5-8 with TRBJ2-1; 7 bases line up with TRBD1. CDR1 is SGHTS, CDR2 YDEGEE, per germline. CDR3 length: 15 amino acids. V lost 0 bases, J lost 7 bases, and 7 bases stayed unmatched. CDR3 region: CASSLVPGGRNEQFF. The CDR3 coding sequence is TGTGCCAGCAGCTTGGTGCCAGGGGGAAGGAATGAGCAGTTCTTC.

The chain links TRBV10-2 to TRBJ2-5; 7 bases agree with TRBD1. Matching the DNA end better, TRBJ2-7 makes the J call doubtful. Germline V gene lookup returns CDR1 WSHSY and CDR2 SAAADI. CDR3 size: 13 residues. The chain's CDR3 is CATKNRGPYEQYF. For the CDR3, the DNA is TGCGCCACCAAAAACAGGGGACCCTACGAGCAGTACTTC.

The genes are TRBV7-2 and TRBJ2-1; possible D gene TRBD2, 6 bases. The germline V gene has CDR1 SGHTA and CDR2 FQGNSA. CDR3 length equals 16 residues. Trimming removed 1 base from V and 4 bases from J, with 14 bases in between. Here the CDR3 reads CASSLVGGSGYNEQFF. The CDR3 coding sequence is TGTGCCAGCAGCTTAGTGGGGGGTAGCGGTTACAATGAGCAGTTCTTC.

Written as DNA, the CDR3 is TGCGCCAGCAGCTTGGGCACCGGGACAGCGATGTACGAGCAGTACTTC. Its protein product is CASSLGTGTAMYEQYF. V and J are TRBV5-1 and TRBJ2-7; 7 bases fit TRBD1. The CDR3 has 16 residues. Germline CDR1 reads SGHRS; CDR2 reads YFSETQ. Trimming cost V 0 bases and J 4 bases; bases outside gene matches: 10.

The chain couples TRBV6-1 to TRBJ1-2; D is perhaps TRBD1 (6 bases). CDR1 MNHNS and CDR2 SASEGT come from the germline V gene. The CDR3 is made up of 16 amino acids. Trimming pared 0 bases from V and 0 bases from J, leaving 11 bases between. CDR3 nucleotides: TGTGCCAGCAGTGAAGCCGGACAGATCCCTAACTATGGCTACACCTTC. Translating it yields CASSEAGQIPNYGYTF.

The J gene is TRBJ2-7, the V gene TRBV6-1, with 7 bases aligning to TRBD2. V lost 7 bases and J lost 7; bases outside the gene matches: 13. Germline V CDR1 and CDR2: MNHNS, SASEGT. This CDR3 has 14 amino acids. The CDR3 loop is CASTEGVIAGEQYF. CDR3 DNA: TGTGCCAGCACCGAAGGGGTAATAGCGGGTGAGCAGTACTTC.

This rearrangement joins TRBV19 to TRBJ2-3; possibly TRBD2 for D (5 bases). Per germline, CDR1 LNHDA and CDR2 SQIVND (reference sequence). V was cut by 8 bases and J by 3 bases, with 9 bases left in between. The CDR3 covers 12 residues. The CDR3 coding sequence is TGTGCCAGTCGGACTGGAACAGATACGCAGTATTTT. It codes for CASRTGTDTQYF.

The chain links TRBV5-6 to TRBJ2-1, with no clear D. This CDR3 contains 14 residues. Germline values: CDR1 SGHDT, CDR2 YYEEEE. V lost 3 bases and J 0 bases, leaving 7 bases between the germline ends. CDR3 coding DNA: TGTGCCAGCAGCTCCCCCTTCTCCTACAATGAGCAGTTCTTC. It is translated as CASSSPFSYNEQFF.